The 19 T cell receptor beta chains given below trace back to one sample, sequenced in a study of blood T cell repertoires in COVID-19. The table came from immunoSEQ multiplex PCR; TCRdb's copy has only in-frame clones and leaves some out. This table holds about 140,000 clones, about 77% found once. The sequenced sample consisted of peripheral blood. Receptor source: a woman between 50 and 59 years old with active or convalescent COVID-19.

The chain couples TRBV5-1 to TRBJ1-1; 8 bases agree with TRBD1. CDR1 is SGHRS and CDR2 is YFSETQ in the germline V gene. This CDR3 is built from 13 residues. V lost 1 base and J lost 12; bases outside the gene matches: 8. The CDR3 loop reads CASSLTTGTGSFF. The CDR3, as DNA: TGCGCCAGCAGCTTGACGACCGGGACAGGCTCTTTCTTT. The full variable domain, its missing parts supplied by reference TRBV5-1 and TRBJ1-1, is KAGVTQTPRYLIKTRGQQVTLSCSPISGHRSVSWYQQTPGQGLQFLFEYFSETQRNKGNFPGRFSGRQFSNSRSEMNVSTLELGDSALYLCASSLTTGTGSFFGQGTRLTVV.

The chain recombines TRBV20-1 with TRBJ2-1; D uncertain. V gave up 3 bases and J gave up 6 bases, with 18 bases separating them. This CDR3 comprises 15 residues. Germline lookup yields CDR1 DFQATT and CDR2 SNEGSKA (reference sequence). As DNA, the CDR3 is TGCAGTGCTAGTGAGGTGGGCATTTACCTCAATGAGCAGTTCTTC. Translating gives CSASEVGIYLNEQFF.

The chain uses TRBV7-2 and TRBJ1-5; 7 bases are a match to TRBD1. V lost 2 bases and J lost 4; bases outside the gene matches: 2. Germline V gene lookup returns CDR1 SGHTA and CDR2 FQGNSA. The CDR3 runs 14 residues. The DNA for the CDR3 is TGTGCCAGCAGCTTAACACAGGGGAATCAGCCCCAGCATTTT. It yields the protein CASSLTQGNQPQHF.

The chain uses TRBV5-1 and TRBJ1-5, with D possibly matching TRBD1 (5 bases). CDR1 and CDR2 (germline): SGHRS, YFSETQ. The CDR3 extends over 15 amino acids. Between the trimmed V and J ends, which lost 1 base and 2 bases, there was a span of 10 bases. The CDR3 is CASSLKGEGNQPQHF. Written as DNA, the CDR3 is TGCGCCAGCAGCTTGAAAGGGGAGGGCAATCAGCCCCAGCATTTT.

CDR3 bases: TGCAGCGTTGGGACAGGGAATATGAACACTGAAGCTTTCTTT. It codes for CSVGTGNMNTEAFF. This chain links TRBV29-1 with TRBJ1-1, with 8 bases that match TRBD1. With 4 bases clipped from V and 0 bases from J, the junction kept 4 bases outside the gene matches. CDR3 length: 14 amino acids. Germline V CDR1 and CDR2: SQVTM, ANQGSEA.

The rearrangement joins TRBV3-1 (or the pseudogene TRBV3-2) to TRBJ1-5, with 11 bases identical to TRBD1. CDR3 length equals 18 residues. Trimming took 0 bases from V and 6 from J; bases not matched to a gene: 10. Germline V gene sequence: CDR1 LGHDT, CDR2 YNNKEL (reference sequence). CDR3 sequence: CASSQDGDRGNHSQPQHF. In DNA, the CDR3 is TGTGCCAGCAGCCAAGATGGGGACAGGGGGAACCACAGTCAGCCCCAGCATTTT.

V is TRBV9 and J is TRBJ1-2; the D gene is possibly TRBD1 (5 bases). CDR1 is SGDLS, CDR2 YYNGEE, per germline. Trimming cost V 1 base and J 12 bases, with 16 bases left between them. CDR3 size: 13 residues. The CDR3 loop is CASSVRALGVHTF. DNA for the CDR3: TGTGCCAGCAGCGTAAGGGCGCTAGGGGTACACACCTTC.

The CDR3 DNA is TGTGCCAGCAGTGTACCAGGGAAATCACCCCTCCACTTT. This gives the protein CASSVPGKSPLHF. The chain has TRBV28 and TRBJ1-6; D might be TRBD1 (5 bases). Germline CDR1 and CDR2: MDHEN and SYDVKM. The germline V and J ends were trimmed by 5 bases and 10 bases, with 12 bases remaining between them. This CDR3 contains 13 residues.

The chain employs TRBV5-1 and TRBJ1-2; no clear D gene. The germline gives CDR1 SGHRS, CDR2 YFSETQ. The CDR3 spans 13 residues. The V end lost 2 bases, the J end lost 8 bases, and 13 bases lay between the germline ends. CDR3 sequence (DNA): TGCGCCAGCAGCTTTGCAGGAACCAACGGCTACACCTTC. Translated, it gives CASSFAGTNGYTF.

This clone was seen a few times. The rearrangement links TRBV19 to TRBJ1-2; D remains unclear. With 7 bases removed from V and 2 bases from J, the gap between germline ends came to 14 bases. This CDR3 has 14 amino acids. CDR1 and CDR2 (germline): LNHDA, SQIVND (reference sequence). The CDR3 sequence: CASMAPMRNYGYTF. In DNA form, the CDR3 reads TGTGCCAGTATGGCACCCATGAGGAACTATGGCTACACCTTC.

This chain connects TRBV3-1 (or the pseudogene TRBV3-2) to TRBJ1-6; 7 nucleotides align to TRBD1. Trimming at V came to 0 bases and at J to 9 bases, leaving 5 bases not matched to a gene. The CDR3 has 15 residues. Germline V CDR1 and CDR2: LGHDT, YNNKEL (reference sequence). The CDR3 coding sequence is TGTGCCAGCAGCCAAGATGACAGGGAGACTTCACCCCTCCACTTT. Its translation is CASSQDDRETSPLHF.

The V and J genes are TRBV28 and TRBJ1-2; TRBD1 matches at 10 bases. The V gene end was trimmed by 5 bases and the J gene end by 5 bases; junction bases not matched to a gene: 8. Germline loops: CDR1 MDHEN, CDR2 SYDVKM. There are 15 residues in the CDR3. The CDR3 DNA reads TGTGCCAGCAGTCTCGGACAGGGGGTGGGTTATGGCTACACCTTC. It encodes CASSLGQGVGYGYTF.

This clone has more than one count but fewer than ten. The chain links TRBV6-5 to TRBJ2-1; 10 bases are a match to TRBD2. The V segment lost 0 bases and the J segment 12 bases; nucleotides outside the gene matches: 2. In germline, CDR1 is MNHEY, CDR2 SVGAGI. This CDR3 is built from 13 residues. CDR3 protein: CASSYSLAGVQFF. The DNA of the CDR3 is TGTGCCAGCAGTTACTCGCTAGCGGGAGTGCAGTTCTTC.

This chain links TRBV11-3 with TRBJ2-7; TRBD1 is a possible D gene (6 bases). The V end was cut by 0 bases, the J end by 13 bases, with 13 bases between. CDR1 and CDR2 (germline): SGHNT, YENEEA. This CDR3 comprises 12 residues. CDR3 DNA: TGTGCCAGCAGCTTAGATCAGGGGACCCTCTACTTC. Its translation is CASSLDQGTLYF.

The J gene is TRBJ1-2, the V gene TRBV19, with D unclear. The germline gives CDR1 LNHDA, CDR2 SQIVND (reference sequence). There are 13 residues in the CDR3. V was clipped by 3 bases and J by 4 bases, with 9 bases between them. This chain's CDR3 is CASSIEFGYGYTF. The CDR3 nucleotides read TGTGCCAGTAGTATCGAGTTCGGCTATGGCTACACCTTC.

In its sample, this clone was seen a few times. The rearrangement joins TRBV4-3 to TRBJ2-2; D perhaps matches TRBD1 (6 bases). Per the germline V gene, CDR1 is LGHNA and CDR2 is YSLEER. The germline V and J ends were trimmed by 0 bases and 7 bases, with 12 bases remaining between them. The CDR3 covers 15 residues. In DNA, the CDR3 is TGCGCCAGCAGCCAAGAACAGGGCGTTGACGGGGAGCTGTTTTTT. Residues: CASSQEQGVDGELFF.

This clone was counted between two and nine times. CDR3 bases: TGTGCCAGCAGTTACGCAAGACAGGGGGATGAAAAACTGTTTTTT. It codes for CASSYARQGDEKLFF. The chain employs TRBV28 and TRBJ1-4; 9 nucleotides agree with TRBD1. Trimming at V came to 4 bases and at J to 6 bases, leaving 6 bases not matched to a gene. The CDR3 spans 15 residues. The germline V gene has CDR1 MDHEN and CDR2 SYDVKM.

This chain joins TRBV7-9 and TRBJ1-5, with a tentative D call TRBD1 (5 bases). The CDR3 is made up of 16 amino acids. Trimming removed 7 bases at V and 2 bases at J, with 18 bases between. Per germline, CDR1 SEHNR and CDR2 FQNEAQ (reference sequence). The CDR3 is CASTRRAGKGNQPQHF. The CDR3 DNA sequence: TGTGCCAGCACCCGACGGGCAGGGAAAGGCAATCAGCCCCAGCATTTT. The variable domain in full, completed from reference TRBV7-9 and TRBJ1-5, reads DTGVSQNPRHKITKRGQNVTFRCDPISEHNRLYWYRQTLGQGPEFLTYFQNEAQLEKSRLLSDRFSAERPKGSFSTLEIQRTEQGDSAMYLCASTRRAGKGNQPQHFGDGTRLSIL.

The CDR3 loop reads CASSSPILAVNEQFF. The CDR3 nucleotides are TGTGCCAGCAGCTCCCCTATTCTAGCGGTCAATGAGCAGTTCTTC. The chain couples TRBV9 to TRBJ2-1; 7 nucleotides match TRBD2. Germline assignment: CDR1 SGDLS and CDR2 YYNGEE. The CDR3 totals 15 residues. The V and J ends lost 4 bases and 6 bases, in that order; junction bases with no gene match: 10.